These 8 T cell receptor beta chains came from one sample sequenced in a study of blood T cell repertoires in COVID-19. Sequencing used immunoSEQ multiplex PCR; TCRdb keeps in-frame clones, though not all of them. The sample carries 90,000 to 130,000 clones, around 76% recorded once. Source material: peripheral blood. The receptors were gathered from a woman over 75 with acute or convalescent COVID-19.

The chain is built from TRBV19 and TRBJ1-1, with TRBD1 as a possible D gene (6 bases). The ends were cut back, 8 bases at V and 0 bases at J, with 10 bases in the middle. CDR3 length: 13 residues. Per the germline V gene, CDR1 is LNHDA and CDR2 is SQIVND (reference sequence). In nucleotides, the CDR3 is TGTGCCAGTGGGGGCGCTATGAACACTGAAGCTTTCTTT. It specifies CASGGAMNTEAFF. Using reference TRBV19 and TRBJ1-1 for the parts outside the CDR3, the full variable domain is DGGITQSPKYLFRKEGQNVTLSCEQNLNHDAMYWYRQDPGQGLRLIYYSQIVNDFQKGDIAEGYSVSREKKESFPLTVTSAQKNPTAFYLCASGGAMNTEAFFGQGTRLTVV.

The V gene is TRBV7-9, the J gene TRBJ2-1; TRBD1 agrees at 7 bases. The germline CDR1 and CDR2 sequences are SEHNR and FQNEAQ (reference sequence). The CDR3 covers 16 residues. The V segment lost 5 bases and the J segment 1 base; nucleotides outside the gene matches: 8. This CDR3 reads CASSILTGFSYNEQFF. CDR3 sequence (DNA): TGTGCCAGCAGCATCCTGACAGGGTTTTCCTACAATGAGCAGTTCTTC.

V is TRBV6-5 and J is TRBJ2-5; 7 nucleotides agree with TRBD2. Germline V gene data show CDR1 as MNHEY and CDR2 as SVGAGI. V dropped 6 bases and J dropped 3; count of bases not matched to a gene: 4. The CDR3 covers 13 residues. The CDR3 reads CASRLRGEETQYF. In DNA form, the CDR3 reads TGTGCCAGCAGACTTCGGGGGGAAGAGACCCAGTACTTC.

The chain links TRBV30 to TRBJ1-4; D ambiguous. The V gene lost 7 bases and the J gene lost 0 bases, with 15 bases spanning the gap. The germline CDR1 and CDR2 sequences are GTSNPN and SVGIG (reference sequence). This CDR3 spans 15 amino acids. CDR3 DNA: TGTGCCTCCTCAAAGAGGGTCCCAACTAATGAAAAACTGTTTTTT. Translated: CASSKRVPTNEKLFF. Complete variable domain (other parts from reference TRBV30 and TRBJ1-4): SQTIHQWPATLVQPVGSPLSLECTVEGTSNPNLYWYRQAAGRGLQLLFYSVGIGQISSEVPQNLSASRPQDRQFILSSKKLLLSDSGFYLCASSKRVPTNEKLFFGSGTQLSVL.

The chain combines TRBV5-1 with TRBJ1-2, with 9 bases aligning to TRBD1. V lost 0 bases and J lost 6; bases outside the gene matches: 6. The CDR3 length is 15 residues. Germline-derived CDR1 and CDR2 are SGHRS and YFSETQ. CDR3 region: CASSLDPGQGNGYTF. DNA for the CDR3: TGCGCCAGCAGCTTGGACCCGGGACAGGGTAATGGCTACACCTTC. Supplemented by reference TRBV5-1 and TRBJ1-2, the full variable domain reads KAGVTQTPRYLIKTRGQQVTLSCSPISGHRSVSWYQQTPGQGLQFLFEYFSETQRNKGNFPGRFSGRQFSNSRSEMNVSTLELGDSALYLCASSLDPGQGNGYTFGSGTRLTVV.

The chain links TRBV6-5 to TRBJ1-3; D is possibly TRBD1 (5 bases). Germline V gene sequence: CDR1 MNHEY, CDR2 SVGAGI. The CDR3 is made up of 15 amino acids. The ends were cut back, 6 bases at V and 0 bases at J, with 12 bases in the middle. CDR3 DNA: TGTGCCAGCAGCGGACCGACAGTCTCTGGAAACACCATATATTTT. This sequence encodes CASSGPTVSGNTIYF.

This clone was found a few times. V is TRBV2 and J is TRBJ1-1; no firm D call. Germline assignment: CDR1 SNHLY and CDR2 FYNNEI. The V end lost 7 bases, the J end lost 13 bases, and 16 bases lay between the germline ends. CDR3 length equals 11 residues. CDR3 bases: TGTGCCAGCAATTTCCAGTTACGCCTTTTCTTT. It yields the protein CASNFQLRLFF.

The chain joins TRBV5-6 to TRBJ2-2; 10 positions match TRBD2. CDR3 length: 14 residues. CDR1 SGHDT and CDR2 YYEEEE come from the germline V gene. V was pared by 9 bases and J by 4 bases, with 6 bases of the junction left unmatched. CDR3 coding DNA: TGTGCCATGCGGACTAGCGGTCTCACCGGGGAGCTGTTTTTT. This encodes CAMRTSGLTGELFF.